This T cell receptor beta chain was identified in a study of cytomegalovirus exposure and HLA in healthy donors. This CDR3 contains 16 residues. V was clipped by 5 bases and J by 4 bases; unmatched bases: 6. Germline V gene lookup returns CDR1 SEHNR and CDR2 FQNEAQ (reference sequence). The PCR had 60 Vbeta and 13 Jbeta primers. Profiled with immunoSEQ multiplex PCR; TCRdb holds only in-frame clones, not every one. The sample has 150,000 to 200,000 clones, less than 85% seen once. This clone has a single count. Source material: PBMCs. This clonotype originated in a man in his forties or fifties in good health and CMV-seronegative. This rearrangement joins TRBV7-9 to TRBJ2-1, with 12 positions matching TRBD2. The chain's CDR3 is CASSLPGLAGYNEQFF. CDR3 DNA: TGTGCCAGCAGCCTTCCGGGACTAGCGGGTTACAATGAGCAGTTCTTC.